These 29 T cell receptor beta chains originate from one sample sequenced in a study of blood T cell repertoires in COVID-19. Produced via immunoSEQ multiplex PCR; TCRdb's table is partial and in-frame only. The sample holds some 88,000 clones, 91% seen once. The specimen was peripheral blood. The receptors were gathered from a human donor with active COVID-19. The donor label of this sample is uncertain.

This chain connects TRBV7-2 to TRBJ2-5; maybe TRBD1 (6 bases). Germline-derived CDR1 and CDR2 are SGHTA and FQGNSA. The V gene lost 6 bases and the J gene lost 4 bases, with 15 bases spanning the gap. The length of the CDR3 is 14 residues. The CDR3 loop is CASSRQANGETQYF. The CDR3 nucleotides are TGTGCCAGCAGTAGACAGGCAAATGGAGAGACCCAGTACTTC.

This chain links TRBV4-3 with TRBJ1-3, with a weak D call TRBD1 (5 bases). CDR1 is LGHNA and CDR2 is YSLEER in the germline V gene. This CDR3 is 16 amino acids long. Trimming left V 1 base short and J 8 bases short, with 18 bases between. CDR3: CASSQGPVPGEDTIYF. CDR3 nucleotides: TGCGCCAGCAGCCAAGGCCCGGTCCCGGGGGAAGACACCATATATTTT.

A few counts support this clone. The chain joins TRBV28 to TRBJ1-5, with a possible D match to TRBD1 (5 bases). Looked up from germline, CDR1 is MDHEN and CDR2 is SYDVKM. The CDR3 sequence is 12 residues long. With 7 bases removed from V and 8 bases from J, the gap between germline ends came to 12 bases. The chain's CDR3 is CASTPGGEPQHF. The CDR3 DNA sequence: TGTGCCAGCACCCCCGGGGGTGAGCCCCAGCATTTT.

The chain employs TRBV5-1 and TRBJ2-4; TRBD1 aligns across 11 bases. The CDR3 extends over 17 amino acids. Germline assignment: CDR1 SGHRS and CDR2 YFSETQ. The junction had 13 bases not matched to a gene; V was cut back by 5 bases and J by 6 bases. DNA of the CDR3: TGCGCCAGCAGTTCCACGGCTTCCGGACAGGGGGCAAACATTCAGTACTTC. As protein: CASSSTASGQGANIQYF.

Worth noting for this clone: One junction end disagrees with the germline gene, perhaps due to a read error. The rearrangement links TRBV11-2 to TRBJ2-5; 11 bases line up with TRBD1. The V gene's germline CDR1 is SGHAT and CDR2 FQNNGV. This CDR3 spans 13 amino acids. The CDR3 DNA reads TGTGCCAGCAGCTACCCGGGACAGGGGGTTAAGGACTTC. Residues: CASSYPGQGVKDF.

This clone was detected only once. This chain uses TRBV6-6 with TRBJ1-6, with D possibly matching TRBD1 (6 bases). Germline lookup yields CDR1 MNHNY and CDR2 SVGAGI (reference sequence). The CDR3 extends over 15 amino acids. Deletions cut 6 bases from V and 10 bases from J, with 19 bases between. CDR3: CASSPLTGHDSPLHF. For the CDR3, the DNA is TGTGCCAGCAGCCCTTTGACAGGTCACGACTCACCCCTCCACTTT.

The genes are TRBV28 and TRBJ2-7; D remains unclear. V was clipped by 5 bases and J by 6 bases, with 23 bases between them. The CDR3 runs to 16 residues. Germline loops: CDR1 MDHEN, CDR2 SYDVKM. The chain's CDR3 is CASSPGPSDPSREQYF. The CDR3 DNA is TGTGCCAGCAGTCCCGGTCCCAGCGATCCCTCTCGCGAGCAGTACTTC.

In its sample, this clone was seen once. This chain joins TRBV18 and TRBJ2-3, with D maybe TRBD2 (6 bases). Trimming stripped 7 bases from V and 6 bases from J, with 17 bases between. From germline, CDR1 is KGHSH and CDR2 LQKENI. CDR3 size: 14 residues. CDR3 nucleotides: TGTGCCAGCTTCCGGGACTGGACCGTGGATACGCAGTATTTT. Translation gives CASFRDWTVDTQYF. The full variable domain, completed using reference TRBV18 and TRBJ2-3, is NAGVMQNPRHLVRRRGQEARLRCSPMKGHSHVYWYRQLPEEGLKFMVYLQKENIIDESGMPKERFSAEFPKEGPSILRIQQVVRGDSAAYFCASFRDWTVDTQYFGPGTRLTVL.

The chain combines TRBV5-1 with TRBJ2-7; 8 bases map to TRBD1. V shed 0 bases, J shed 6 bases, and the junction held 8 bases outside the gene matches. The germline V gene encodes CDR1 SGHRS and CDR2 YFSETQ. The CDR3 is 15 amino acids. The CDR3 sequence is CASSLGNDRGSEQYF. In nucleotides, the CDR3 is TGCGCCAGCAGCTTGGGGAACGACAGGGGTTCCGAGCAGTACTTC. The complete variable domain, with remaining parts taken from reference TRBV5-1 and TRBJ2-7, reads KAGVTQTPRYLIKTRGQQVTLSCSPISGHRSVSWYQQTPGQGLQFLFEYFSETQRNKGNFPGRFSGRQFSNSRSEMNVSTLELGDSALYLCASSLGNDRGSEQYFGPGTRLTVT.

The V and J genes are TRBV4-1 and TRBJ1-5; TRBD1 agrees at 8 bases. V shed 1 base, J shed 7 bases, and the junction held 9 bases outside the gene matches. The germline gives CDR1 MGHRA, CDR2 YSYEKL. The CDR3 is 16 residues long. CDR3 sequence reads: CASSQGIGTGNQPQHF. CDR3 nucleotides: TGCGCCAGCAGCCAAGGAATCGGGACAGGTAACCAGCCCCAGCATTTT.

The count of this clone is one. This chain joins TRBV6-5 and TRBJ1-5; D gene unclear. The CDR3 sequence is 14 residues long. V dropped 6 bases and J dropped 3 bases, with 12 bases sitting between them. Germline CDR1 and CDR2: MNHEY and SVGAGI. The chain's CDR3 is CASRSRGNNQPQHF. In nucleotides, the CDR3 is TGTGCCAGCAGAAGCCGGGGTAACAATCAGCCCCAGCATTTT.

This chain uses TRBV19 with TRBJ1-2; 7 bases are a match to TRBD1. Trimming cost V 3 bases and J 7 bases; bases outside gene matches: 8. The CDR3 length is 14 residues. The germline gives CDR1 LNHDA, CDR2 SQIVND (reference sequence). This CDR3 is CASSISNRGGGYTF. The DNA for the CDR3 is TGTGCCAGTAGTATTTCGAACAGGGGTGGTGGCTACACCTTC.

The V and J genes are TRBV18 and TRBJ2-7, with 7 positions matching TRBD1. The CDR3 consists of 17 residues. J gave up 2 bases and V 2 bases, and 12 bases lay outside the gene matches. Germline CDR1 reads KGHSH; CDR2 reads LQKENI. For the CDR3, the DNA is TGTGCCAGCTCACCAAAAGGCTCGGGACAGATACCCTACGAGCAGTACTTC. Translating it yields CASSPKGSGQIPYEQYF.

The V and J genes are TRBV29-1 and TRBJ2-1; D remains ambiguous. Germline V lookup: CDR1 SQVTM, CDR2 ANQGSEA. V was shortened by 3 bases and J by 7 bases, with 13 bases between the two germline ends. CDR3 length: 13 amino acids. CDR3 nucleotides: TGCAGCGTTGATATTGCCTCCCGGAATGAGCAGTTCTTC. Translated, it gives CSVDIASRNEQFF.

This CDR3 reads CASSLDGQVGDSGANVLTF. In DNA form, the CDR3 reads TGCGCCAGCAGCTTGGACGGACAGGTGGGGGACTCTGGGGCCAACGTCCTGACTTTC. The genes are TRBV5-1 and TRBJ2-6, with 7 nucleotides matching TRBD1. Germline V gene sequence: CDR1 SGHRS, CDR2 YFSETQ. V dropped 0 bases and J dropped 0; count of bases not matched to a gene: 9. The CDR3 has 19 residues.

Worth noting for this clone: Sequence at one end of the junction differs from germline and may be a read error. The genes are TRBV18 and TRBJ2-5; D is possibly TRBD1 (8 bases). Germline V gene sequence: CDR1 KGHSH, CDR2 LQKENI. The CDR3 has 15 residues. In nucleotides, the CDR3 is TGTGCCGGCTCCGTCGGACAGGGAGGGCAAGAGACCCAGTACTTC. It is translated as CAGSVGQGGQETQYF. The full variable domain, with the rest looked up from reference TRBV18 and TRBJ2-5, is NAGVMQNPRHLVRRRGQEARLRCSPMKGHSHVYWYRQLPEEGLKFMVYLQKENIIDESGMPKERFSAEFPKEGPSILRIQQVVRGDSAAYFCAGSVGQGGQETQYFGPGTRLLVL.

V gene TRBV18 combines with J gene TRBJ2-7; maybe TRBD1 (6 bases). The CDR3 is made up of 15 amino acids. Trimming pared 3 bases from V and 3 bases from J, leaving 15 bases between. Germline CDR1 KGHSH, CDR2 LQKENI. The CDR3 loop is CASSPFSGDNYEQYF. CDR3 DNA: TGTGCCAGCTCACCTTTCTCAGGGGATAACTACGAGCAGTACTTC.

This chain uses TRBV7-9 with TRBJ2-5; 8 nucleotides agree with TRBD1. From germline, CDR1 is SEHNR and CDR2 FQNEAQ (reference sequence). CDR3 size: 16 residues. Trimming removed 1 base from V and 5 bases from J; junction bases left unmatched: 9. As DNA, the CDR3 is TGTGCCAGCAGCTTAGGGCAGGGGGCTTCGTCGGAGACCCAGTACTTC. This translates into CASSLGQGASSETQYF.

The CDR3 DNA is TGTGCCAGCAGTGAACTCCGGGGGGTCCGTCAGCCCCAGCATTTT. Encoded protein: CASSELRGVRQPQHF. This chain links TRBV28 with TRBJ1-5; a weak D match, TRBD1 (5 bases). Between the trimmed V and J ends, which lost 5 bases and 6 bases, there was a span of 17 bases. The germline CDR1 and CDR2 sequences are MDHEN and SYDVKM. The CDR3 runs 15 residues.

The chain recombines TRBV4-1 with TRBJ2-3, with 9 positions matching TRBD1. This CDR3 has 19 amino acids. The junction had 11 bases not matched to a gene; V was cut back by 1 base and J by 0 bases. Germline CDR1 reads MGHRA; CDR2 reads YSYEKL. This CDR3 is CASSQAHGTGSPSTDTQYF. The CDR3 bases are TGCGCCAGCAGCCAAGCCCATGGGACAGGGAGCCCGAGCACAGATACGCAGTATTTT.

The chain recombines TRBV24-1 with TRBJ1-5; D is undetermined. The CDR3 has 14 amino acids. Germline CDR1 and CDR2: KGHDR and SFDVKD. Trimming removed 9 bases at V and 2 bases at J, with 13 bases between. CDR3 nucleotide sequence: TGTGCCACCTCCTCGGGGAATGGCAATCAGCCCCAGCATTTT. Amino acid sequence: CATSSGNGNQPQHF.

The V call is TRBV18, the J call TRBJ1-1, with 8 positions matching TRBD1. CDR1 and CDR2 (germline): KGHSH, LQKENI. V dropped 3 bases and J dropped 0; count of bases not matched to a gene: 6. The CDR3 runs 16 residues. In DNA, the CDR3 is TGTGCCAGCTCACCGAGGTCAGGGGGCATGAACACTGAAGCTTTCTTT. Amino acids: CASSPRSGGMNTEAFF.

V is TRBV5-8 and J is TRBJ1-5; 7 bases are a match to TRBD1. CDR1 and CDR2 from the germline V gene are SGHTS and YDEGEE. The CDR3 is 15 amino acids. With 0 bases clipped from V and 4 bases from J, the junction kept 4 bases outside the gene matches. This chain's CDR3 is CASSLEGTDNQPQHF. In nucleotides, the CDR3 is TGTGCCAGCAGCTTGGAGGGGACAGATAATCAGCCCCAGCATTTT.

The chain couples TRBV9 to TRBJ2-5; a possible D gene is TRBD2 (6 bases). The CDR3 contains 14 residues. Looked up from germline, CDR1 is SGDLS and CDR2 is YYNGEE. V was shortened by 3 bases and J by 2 bases, with 11 bases between the two germline ends. The CDR3 DNA follows: TGTGCCAGCAGCGATCGGGACTTTCAAGAGACCCAGTACTTC. Amino acid sequence: CASSDRDFQETQYF.

For this clone: One end of the junction varies from germline; a read error may be responsible. The chain combines TRBV3-1 (or the pseudogene TRBV3-2) with TRBJ2-2; 14 bases line up with TRBD2. Germline V gene lookup returns CDR1 LGHDT and CDR2 YNNKEL (reference sequence). The CDR3 is 16 residues long. Written as DNA, the CDR3 is TGTGCCAGCAGTCAAGGGACTAGCGGGGGCCCCGGGGAGCTGTTTTTT. Translated: CASSQGTSGGPGELFF.

The gene calls are TRBV5-5 and TRBJ2-1; 7 bases map to TRBD2. V shed 4 bases, J shed 7 bases, and the junction held 14 bases outside the gene matches. CDR3 length: 16 amino acids. CDR1 is SGHKS and CDR2 is YYEKEE in the germline V gene (reference sequence). The CDR3 coding sequence is TGTGCCAGCAGCCCGGGCGGGGGAGAGAGGGGTAATGAGCAGTTCTTC. Its translation is CASSPGGGERGNEQFF.

The chain is built from TRBV14 and TRBJ1-1, with 9 bases identical to TRBD1. Germline trimming cut 4 bases from V and 10 bases from J; bases unmatched to any gene: 13. The CDR3 is 15 amino acids. CDR1 is SGHDN, CDR2 FVKESK, per germline. Here the CDR3 reads CASSPQNTGGRGAFF. The DNA of the CDR3 is TGTGCCAGCAGCCCTCAAAATACAGGGGGCAGGGGAGCTTTCTTT.

The CDR3 sequence is CASSSRQGGGANVLTF. In nucleotides, the CDR3 is TGTGCCAGCAGCTCCCGACAGGGAGGTGGGGCCAACGTCCTGACTTTC. The J gene is TRBJ2-6, the V gene TRBV7-9; a weak D match, TRBD1 (7 bases). The V gene lost 4 bases and the J gene lost 3 bases, with 13 bases spanning the gap. This CDR3 is 16 amino acids long. CDR1 is SEHNR and CDR2 is FQNEAQ in the germline V gene (reference sequence). Full variable domain (outside the CDR3, taken from reference TRBV7-9 and TRBJ2-6): DTGVSQNPRHKITKRGQNVTFRCDPISEHNRLYWYRQTLGQGPEFLTYFQNEAQLEKSRLLSDRFSAERPKGSFSTLEIQRTEQGDSAMYLCASSSRQGGGANVLTFGAGSRLTVL.

The chain couples TRBV7-9 to TRBJ1-2; D gene unclear. The CDR3 is 15 amino acids. With 4 bases removed from V and 0 bases from J, the gap between germline ends came to 12 bases. Germline V lookup: CDR1 SEHNR, CDR2 FQNEAQ (reference sequence). The CDR3 sequence is CASSSEGSTNYGYTF. The CDR3, as DNA: TGTGCCAGCAGCTCTGAGGGCAGCACTAACTATGGCTACACCTTC.